This note documents a single T cell receptor (beta chain) sequence. This specimen belongs to a study of shared clonotypes between healthy human individuals. The protocol was immunoSEQ multiplex PCR, while the TCRdb copy is restricted to in-frame clones and leaves out a portion. The top ten clones hold 0.35% to 0.45% of a sample with about 2.3 million clones, approximately 95% of them seen once. With 1 base removed from V and 5 bases from J, the gap between germline ends came to 9 bases. This CDR3 has 13 residues. CDR1 and CDR2 (germline): LGHNA, YNFKEQ. This TCR was recovered from a man aged 18 to 35 in good health. Some clones in this sample may be carry-over from other donors' samples. The J gene is TRBJ2-7, the V gene TRBV4-2, with D unresolved. The sample taken for sequencing was naive CD4+ T cells from PBMCs. Subset reported: CD45RA+ positively selected. The CDR3: CASSQAGEHEQYF. The DNA of the CDR3 is TGTGCCAGCAGCCAAGCCGGTGAGCACGAGCAGTACTTC.